This T cell receptor (beta chain) was recovered during a study of blood T cell repertoires in COVID-19. Whole-study context: The United States, Italy and Spain were the sources of the acute and convalescent COVID-19 samples. Sample material is recorded as cDNA or gDNA derived from T cells, B-cell-depleted T cells, or PBMCs.

This clone was found once. The authors' processing: It was from reference gene primer amplification that nucleated cell counts were estimated. TCRdb's table, derived via immunoSEQ multiplex PCR, lists solely in-frame clones and lacks some. V and J calls and clone size are those listed in that table; D and trimming were worked out from the DNA. The table records about 190,000 clones, roughly 90% of them present only once. The CDR3 totals 13 residues. The V gene's germline CDR1 is SGHAT and CDR2 FQNNGV. Trimming pared 3 bases from V and 5 bases from J, leaving 8 bases between. The specimen sequenced was peripheral blood. The J gene is TRBJ1-5, the V gene TRBV11-2; possibly TRBD1 for D (5 bases). This receptor was obtained from a middle-aged woman who had recovered from COVID-19. CDR3 sequence: CASSLVGDQPQHF. CDR3 nucleotide sequence: TGTGCCAGCAGCTTGGTAGGGGATCAGCCCCAGCATTTT.